The next 7 T cell receptor beta chains were all read from a single sample in a study of blood T cells in healthy people across ages. Using a J-beta primer mix together with a sample-barcoded 5' primer, a second PCR was run for roughly 6 to 12 cycles. MiXCR, applied by TCRdb to the 5' RACE reads, yields one record per CDR3 protein. The table lists 1.5 million to 2 million distinct CDR3 sequences, 39% of them singletons. The sample taken for sequencing was blood. The receptors originated from a human donor in good health.

V and J are TRBV9 and TRBJ1-2, with a possible D match to TRBD1 (5 bases). Between the trimmed V and J ends, which lost 4 bases and 4 bases, there was a span of 11 bases. Germline V gene data show CDR1 as SGDLS and CDR2 as YYNGEE. CDR3 length: 13 residues. CDR3 bases: TGTGCCAGCAGCAATGGGGGTGGCTATGGCTACACCTTC. It is translated as CASSNGGGYGYTF.

This sequence joins TRBV4-3 and TRBJ2-1; D remains ambiguous. Germline V gene data show CDR1 as LGHNA and CDR2 as YSLEER. CDR3 length: 13 residues. Deletions cut 4 bases from V and 12 bases from J, with 16 bases between. In DNA, the CDR3 is TGCGCCAGCAGCCCTCAGAGGAGCACAACGCAGTTCTTC. It specifies CASSPQRSTTQFF.

The CDR3 bases are TGTGCCAGCAGTCTCCGTTTGGACAGCGGCTATGGCTACACCTTC. Its protein product is CASSLRLDSGYGYTF. This sequence joins TRBV12-3 or TRBV12-4 and TRBJ1-2, with a possible D match to TRBD1 (6 bases). The CDR3 extends over 15 amino acids. Deletions cut 5 bases from V and 4 bases from J, with 17 bases between.

The chain employs TRBV12-3 or TRBV12-4 and TRBJ2-1; the match to TRBD2 covers 8 bases. The CDR3 has 11 amino acids. Trimming at V came to 6 bases and at J to 12 bases, leaving 4 bases not matched to a gene. This chain's CDR3 is CASSDGLAQFF. CDR3 coding DNA: TGTGCCAGCAGCGACGGACTAGCGCAGTTCTTC.

On this clonotype itself: One junction end does not reproduce the germline sequence, and a read error may be involved. This rearrangement joins TRBV15 to TRBJ1-5; possibly TRBD1 for D (6 bases). Germline CDR1 is LNHNV and CDR2 is YYDKDF (reference sequence). This CDR3 has 15 amino acids. This chain's CDR3 is CTTSRWQGPDQPQHF. In DNA form, the CDR3 reads TGTACCACCAGCAGGTGGCAGGGGCCCGATCAGCCCCAGCATTTT.

This clonotype was observed at least ten times. V usage is TRBV7-3 and J usage is TRBJ1-4; the match to TRBD1 covers 7 bases. CDR3 size: 14 residues. After removal of 5 bases from V and 7 bases from J, the junction contained 7 bases not matched to a gene. Per germline, CDR1 SGHTA and CDR2 FQGTGA. The CDR3 loop reads CASSPTGNFEKLFF. CDR3 bases: TGTGCCAGCAGCCCGACAGGGAATTTTGAAAAACTGTTTTTT.

This clonotype was detected a few times. This chain uses TRBV2 with TRBJ2-7; 11 bases are a match to TRBD2. V was pared by 8 bases and J by 1 base, with 4 bases of the junction left unmatched. The CDR3 covers 14 residues. CDR1 is SNHLY, CDR2 FYNNEI, per germline. The CDR3 nucleotides are TGTGCCAGCGGATCTAGCGGGGGGTCCTACGAGCAGTACTTC. Encoded protein: CASGSSGGSYEQYF. Using reference TRBV2 and TRBJ2-7 for the parts outside the CDR3, the full variable domain is EPEVTQTPSHQVTQMGQEVILRCVPISNHLYFYWYRQILGQKVEFLVSFYNNEISEKSEIFDDQFSVERPDGSNFTLKIRSTKLEDSAMYFCASGSSGGSYEQYFGPGTRLTVT.